This section outlines one T cell receptor beta chain sequence together with its context. The germline V gene encodes CDR1 LGHNT and CDR2 FRNRAP. The CDR3 is 17 amino acids. Unmatched junction bases numbered 11, after V lost 2 bases and J lost 9 bases. These data are taken from a study of T cell changes during pregnancy in multiple sclerosis. Sequencing used immunoSEQ multiplex PCR; TCRdb keeps in-frame clones, though not all of them. Altogether more than 75,000 clones are present, 94% being singletons, with the ten largest covering over 2%. The chain has TRBV12-5 and TRBJ1-6; 9 bases match TRBD1. The sample consisted of peripheral blood, taken in the third trimester of pregnancy. This sequence originates from a female donor with multiple sclerosis, enrolled in a pregnancy study. The CDR3 DNA reads TGTGCTAGTGGTTTGCTCTCCTCGGGACAGGGAGTTTCACCCCTCCACTTT. Translating it yields CASGLLSSGQGVSPLHF.